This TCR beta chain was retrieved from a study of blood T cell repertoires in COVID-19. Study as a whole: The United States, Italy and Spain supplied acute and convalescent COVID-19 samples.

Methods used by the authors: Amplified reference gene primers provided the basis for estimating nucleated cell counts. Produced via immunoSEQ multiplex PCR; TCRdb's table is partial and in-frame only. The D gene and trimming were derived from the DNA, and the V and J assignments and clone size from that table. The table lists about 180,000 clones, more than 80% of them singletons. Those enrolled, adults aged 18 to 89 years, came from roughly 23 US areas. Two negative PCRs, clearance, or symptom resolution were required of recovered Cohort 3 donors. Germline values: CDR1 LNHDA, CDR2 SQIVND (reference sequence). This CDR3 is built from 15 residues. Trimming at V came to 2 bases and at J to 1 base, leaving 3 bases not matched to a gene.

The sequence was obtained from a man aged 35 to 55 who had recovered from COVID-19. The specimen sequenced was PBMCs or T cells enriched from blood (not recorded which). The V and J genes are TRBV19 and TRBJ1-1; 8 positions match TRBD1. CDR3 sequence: CASSIQGAANTEAFF. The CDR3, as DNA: TGTGCCAGTAGTATACAGGGGGCAGCGAACACTGAAGCTTTCTTT. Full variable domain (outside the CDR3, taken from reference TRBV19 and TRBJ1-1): DGGITQSPKYLFRKEGQNVTLSCEQNLNHDAMYWYRQDPGQGLRLIYYSQIVNDFQKGDIAEGYSVSREKKESFPLTVTSAQKNPTAFYLCASSIQGAANTEAFFGQGTRLTVV.